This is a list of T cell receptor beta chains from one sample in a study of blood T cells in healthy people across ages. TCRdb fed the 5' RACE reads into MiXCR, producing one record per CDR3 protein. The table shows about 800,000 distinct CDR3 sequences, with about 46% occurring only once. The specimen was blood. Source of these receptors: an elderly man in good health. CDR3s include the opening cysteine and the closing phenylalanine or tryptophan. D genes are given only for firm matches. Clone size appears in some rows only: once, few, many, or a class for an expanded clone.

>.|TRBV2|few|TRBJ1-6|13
TGTGCCAGCAGTGACGGACCGAATTCACCCCTCCACTTT
CASSDGPNSPLHF
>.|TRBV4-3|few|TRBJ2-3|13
TGCGCCAGCAGCCACGGCGGGGCAGATACGCAGTATTTT
CASSHGGADTQYF
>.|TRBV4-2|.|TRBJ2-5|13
TGTGCCAGCAGCCAAACCCTCCAGGGGACCCAGTACTTC
CASSQTLQGTQYF
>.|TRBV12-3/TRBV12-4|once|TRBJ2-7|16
TGTGCCAGCAGTTTAGGGCAACCGGGAGCCTCCTACGATCAGTACTTC
CASSLGQPGASYDQYF
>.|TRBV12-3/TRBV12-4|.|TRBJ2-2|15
TGTGCCAGCAGTTACCGCAGGGATAGGGCCGGGGAGCTGTTTTTT
CASSYRRDRAGELFF
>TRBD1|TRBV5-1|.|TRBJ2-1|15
TGCGCCAGCAGCTTAAATACGGGACAGGGGAATGAGCAGTTCTTC
CASSLNTGQGNEQFF
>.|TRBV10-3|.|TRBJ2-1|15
TGTGCCATCAGTCCAGGACAACAGAGGGGAGAGACCCAGTTCTTC
CAISPGQQRGETQFF
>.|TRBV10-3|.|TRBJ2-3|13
TGTGTCATCACAGGGTTCGGCACAGATACGCAGTATTTT
CVITGFGTDTQYF
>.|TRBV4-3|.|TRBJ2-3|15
TGCGCCAGCAGCCAAACAGGGTGGAGGGCAGATACGCGGTATTTT
CASSQTGWRADTRYF
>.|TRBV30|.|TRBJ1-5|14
TGTGCCTGGAATGGGAGGGGGGCGGACCAGCCCCAGCATTTT
CAWNGRGADQPQHF
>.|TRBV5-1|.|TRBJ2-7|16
TGCGCCAGCAGCTTCGTGGGAGGGGGCTCCTACAATGAGCAGTACTTC
CASSFVGGGSYNEQYF
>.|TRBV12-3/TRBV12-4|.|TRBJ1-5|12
TGTGCCAGCAGTTTTACGGGGGAGCACCAGCATTTT
CASSFTGEHQHF
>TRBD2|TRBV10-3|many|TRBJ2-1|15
TGTGCCATCAGTGACTCGGGACTAGCGGGCACTGAGCAGTTCTTC
CAISDSGLAGTEQFF
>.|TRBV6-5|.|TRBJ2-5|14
TGTGCCAGCAGTTACTCCGGGCGGCAAGAGACCCAGTACTTC
CASSYSGRQETQYF
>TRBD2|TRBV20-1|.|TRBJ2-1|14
TGCAGTGCTAGAGGGATTAGCGGGAGCAATGAGCAGTTCTTC
CSARGISGSNEQFF
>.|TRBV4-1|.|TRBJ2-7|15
TGCGCCAGCAGCCAAGACCCGGGACGGGCCTACGAGCAGTACTTC
CASSQDPGRAYEQYF
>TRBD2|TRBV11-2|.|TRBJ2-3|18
TGTGCCAGCAGCTTCTCCAGCGGGAGGTACCTAGCAACAGATACGCAGTATTTT
CASSFSSGRYLATDTQYF
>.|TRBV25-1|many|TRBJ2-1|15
TGTGCCAGCAGGGCCGGGCCGGGGGTTTACAATGAGCAGTTCTTC
CASRAGPGVYNEQFF
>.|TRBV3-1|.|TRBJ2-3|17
TGTGCCAGCAGCCAAGATCAGCTCGCGGCCCGGGGAGATACGCAGTATTTT
CASSQDQLAARGDTQYF
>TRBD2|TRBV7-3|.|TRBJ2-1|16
TGTGCCAGCAGCCTCTATGAGGGCGGGAGGGCCAATGAGCAGTTCTTC
CASSLYEGGRANEQFF
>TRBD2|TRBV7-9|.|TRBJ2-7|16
TGTGCCAGCAGCTCCGGGACTAGCGGGAGTAATTACGAGCAGTACTTC
CASSSGTSGSNYEQYF
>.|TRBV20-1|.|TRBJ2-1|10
TGCAGTGCTTGGGGAAATGAGCAGTTCTTC
CSAWGNEQFF
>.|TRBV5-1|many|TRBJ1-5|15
TGCGCCAGCAGCTTGGATGACGGTTACAATCAGCCCCAGCATTTT
CASSLDDGYNQPQHF
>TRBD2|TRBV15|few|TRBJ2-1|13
TGTGCCACCAGCTCCGGACTAGCGGTTGAGCAGTTCTTC
CATSSGLAVEQFF
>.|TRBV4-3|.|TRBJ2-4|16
TGCGCCAGCAGCCAAGAAGGGGGGGGCGGCAAAAACATTCAGTACTTC
CASSQEGGGGKNIQYF
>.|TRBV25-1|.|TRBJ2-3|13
TGTGCCAGCAGTGAATATACGAGGGAAGCGCAGTATTTT
CASSEYTREAQYF
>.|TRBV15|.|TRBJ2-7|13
TGTGCCACCAGCAGAGATCCGGGCTACGAGCAGTACTTC
CATSRDPGYEQYF
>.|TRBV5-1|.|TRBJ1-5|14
TGCGCCAGCAGCTTGGCGGGGCGCAATCAGCCCCAGCATTTT
CASSLAGRNQPQHF
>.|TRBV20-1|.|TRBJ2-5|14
TGCAGTGCTAGGGACCCCCGAGGCCGTGAGACCCAGTACTTC
CSARDPRGRETQYF
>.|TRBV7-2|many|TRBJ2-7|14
TGTGCCAGCAGCCGGACACGGAGCTCCTACGAGCAGTACTTC
CASSRTRSSYEQYF
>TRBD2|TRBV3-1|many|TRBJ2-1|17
TGTGCCAGCAGCAAAGGGACTAGCGGGAGCTCCTACAATGAGCAGTTCTTC
CASSKGTSGSSYNEQFF